These T cell receptor beta chains were read from a single sample in a study of shared clonotypes between healthy human individuals. The method was immunoSEQ multiplex PCR; TCRdb's version includes in-frame clones alone and lacks a portion of them. Of about 2.3 million clones detected, just under 95% appear once; the ten largest clones hold 0.3% to 0.4%. Sequencing used naive CD4+ T cells from PBMCs. These receptors originate from a man aged 18 to 30 in good health. Some clones in this sample may be carry-over from other donors' samples. Both conserved end residues are trimmed from each CDR3. The order of the fields is clone size, V gene, CDR3 protein. Only part of the rows carry a size: once, few, many, or a class if the clone is expanded.

clone_size: once
v_call: TRBV28
cdr3_aa: ATSGTGVGYT

clone_size: NA
v_call: TRBV5-1
cdr3_aa: ASSLGLAGTYEQY

clone_size: NA
v_call: TRBV28
cdr3_aa: ASITYSGRSDTQY

clone_size: NA
v_call: TRBV5-8
cdr3_aa: ASSRLAAYEQY

clone_size: NA
v_call: TRBV29-1
cdr3_aa: SVSNLTSGRSSEQF

clone_size: once
v_call: TRBV6-5
cdr3_aa: ASSSERGSSTDTQY

clone_size: NA
v_call: TRBV5-6
cdr3_aa: ASSPRDRGHEQY

clone_size: NA
v_call: TRBV5-1
cdr3_aa: ASSLAGVRAGGIETQY

clone_size: NA
v_call: TRBV18
cdr3_aa: ASSPSTNEKLF

clone_size: NA
v_call: TRBV4-2
cdr3_aa: ASSRGDLTDTGELF

clone_size: NA
v_call: TRBV5-1
cdr3_aa: ASSLEGFGETQY

clone_size: NA
v_call: TRBV5-1
cdr3_aa: ASSRLGQGHEQY

clone_size: NA
v_call: TRBV4-1
cdr3_aa: ASSRGTSGPYEQY

clone_size: NA
v_call: TRBV5-5
cdr3_aa: ASSLGAINEKLF

clone_size: NA
v_call: TRBV28
cdr3_aa: ASIGREHEQY

clone_size: NA
v_call: TRBV5-1
cdr3_aa: ASSVGQGAYGDEQY

clone_size: NA
v_call: TRBV12-5
cdr3_aa: ASGLVLSGASSAQY

clone_size: NA
v_call: TRBV28
cdr3_aa: ASSPDTGDRETQY

clone_size: NA
v_call: TRBV19
cdr3_aa: ASSLRQAPGELF

clone_size: NA
v_call: TRBV5-1
cdr3_aa: ASSLAGFENYGYT

clone_size: NA
v_call: TRBV9
cdr3_aa: ASSLEGALLGDGYT

clone_size: NA
v_call: TRBV5-1
cdr3_aa: ASSAGTVLTDTQY

clone_size: NA
v_call: TRBV29-1
cdr3_aa: SVVRTGAASADTQY

clone_size: NA
v_call: TRBV11-2
cdr3_aa: ASSDPGQGAGEQF

clone_size: NA
v_call: TRBV7-8
cdr3_aa: ASSPGGQANSYEQY

clone_size: NA
v_call: TRBV5-1
cdr3_aa: ASSLGGSTSYNEQF

clone_size: NA
v_call: TRBV9
cdr3_aa: ASSEGGLGRNEQY

clone_size: NA
v_call: TRBV5-1
cdr3_aa: ASSSGPSGYT

clone_size: NA
v_call: TRBV5-1
cdr3_aa: ASSLVGSVYGYT

clone_size: NA
v_call: TRBV18
cdr3_aa: ASSPRGTSGRQSSYEQY

clone_size: NA
v_call: TRBV6-5
cdr3_aa: ANYPGQSYEQY

clone_size: NA
v_call: TRBV4-2
cdr3_aa: ASSQVYQGADNEQF

clone_size: NA
v_call: TRBV27
cdr3_aa: ASSNRSPLAGRYNEQF

clone_size: once
v_call: TRBV9
cdr3_aa: ASSPPGINQPQH

clone_size: NA
v_call: TRBV12-2
cdr3_aa: ASRSKDRGMRPQH

clone_size: NA
v_call: TRBV7-3
cdr3_aa: ASSYGGSVAGELF

clone_size: NA
v_call: TRBV27
cdr3_aa: ASSFRQGALSEKTHAYEQY

clone_size: few
v_call: TRBV6-6
cdr3_aa: ASSYYRDTEAF

clone_size: NA
v_call: TRBV6-6
cdr3_aa: ASRDGQGENQPQH

clone_size: NA
v_call: TRBV18
cdr3_aa: ASSPNLGSYNEQF

clone_size: NA
v_call: TRBV5-1
cdr3_aa: ASIPGTGIYNEQF

clone_size: once
v_call: TRBV5-1
cdr3_aa: ASSQDRGPGNTIY

clone_size: NA
v_call: TRBV4-2
cdr3_aa: ASSAQGTNGNEKLF

clone_size: NA
v_call: TRBV5-1
cdr3_aa: ASSLDRGSGNTIY

clone_size: once
v_call: TRBV10-3
cdr3_aa: AIRTDRGRVEAF

clone_size: NA
v_call: TRBV28
cdr3_aa: ASRASGKFEQY

clone_size: NA
v_call: TRBV6-6
cdr3_aa: ASSYSDRGYGYT

clone_size: NA
v_call: TRBV15
cdr3_aa: ATSRDRGDIQY

clone_size: NA
v_call: TRBV2
cdr3_aa: ASSDQRLSYNEQF

clone_size: NA
v_call: TRBV9
cdr3_aa: ASSVALSGGPGELF